This T cell receptor beta chain was captured by sequencing in a study of blood T cell repertoires in COVID-19. The data were produced by immunoSEQ multiplex PCR, yet TCRdb's version contains in-frame clones alone and is incomplete. The profile shows some 70,000 clones, approximately 80% of them singletons. The CDR3 totals 15 residues. CDR1 is SNHLY, CDR2 FYNNEI, per germline. V lost 5 bases and J lost 6; bases outside the gene matches: 6. This rearrangement joins TRBV2 to TRBJ2-2; 10 positions agree with TRBD1. This TCR came from a woman in her 70s with acute or convalescent COVID-19. The sample taken for sequencing was peripheral blood. The CDR3 loop is CASSRDRGNAGELFF. The DNA of the CDR3 is TGTGCCAGCAGTCGGGACAGGGGAAACGCCGGGGAGCTGTTTTTT.